This entry concerns a single T cell receptor beta chain. The entry originates in a study of control samples from healthy donors and cancer patients. Sequenced by immunoSEQ multiplex PCR; TCRdb stores in-frame clones only, minus some. Of approximately 52,000 clones in the sample, roughly 90% were seen once. The V gene's germline CDR1 is LNHNV and CDR2 YYDKDF (reference sequence). The CDR3 is 13 amino acids. V lost 5 bases, J lost 6 bases, and 11 bases lay in between. J is TRBJ1-5 and V is TRBV15; D not certain. The sequence derives from a man in his forties or fifties in good health. Sequencing used blood. CDR3 in DNA: TGTGCCACCAGCTTGAGGGAGAGTCAGCCCCAGCATTTT. It codes for CATSLRESQPQHF.